Listed below are T cell receptor beta chains from one sample, sequenced in a study of CD8 T cells in ankylosing spondylitis. TCRdb re-derived calls from the 5' RACE reads in MiXCR, one entry per CDR3 protein. The sample contains approximately 540,000 distinct CDR3 sequences, 10% to 15% of which appear only once. Material: blood, either unsorted or a sorted T cell fraction (not recorded which). These receptors were obtained from a male donor with ankylosing spondylitis. Each CDR3 is given with its conserved first and last residue. The D gene is left open where the match is weak. The listing skips clone size in some rows; elsewhere it reads once, few, many or a size class.

TRBV20-1	NA	TRBD1	TRBJ2-2	CSAETGVPTGELFF	TGCAGTGCTGAAACAGGGGTTCCCACCGGGGAGCTGTTTTTT
TRBV24-1	NA	NA	TRBJ2-1	CATRPTGSYNEQFF	TGTGCCACCAGGCCTACAGGGTCCTACAATGAGCAGTTCTTC
TRBV5-1	few	TRBD1	TRBJ2-3	CASSPGTGFSNTQYF	TGCGCCAGCAGCCCGGGGACAGGTTTTTCGAATACGCAGTATTTT
TRBV4-1	many	NA	TRBJ2-1	CASSQPDSYNEQFF	TGCGCCAGCAGCCAGCCGGACAGCTACAATGAGCAGTTCTTC
TRBV7-9	many	NA	TRBJ2-2	CASSLNSANTGELFF	TGTGCCAGCAGCTTAAATTCCGCGAACACCGGGGAGCTGTTTTTT
TRBV14	few	TRBD1	TRBJ2-7	CASSYSGTGLGNEQYF	TGTGCCAGCAGTTACTCCGGGACAGGCCTAGGAAACGAGCAGTACTTC
TRBV15	few	NA	TRBJ1-1	CATSRARGRGETEAFF	TGTGCCACCAGCAGGGCTAGGGGCAGGGGAGAAACTGAAGCTTTCTTT
TRBV20-1	few	TRBD2	TRBJ2-7	CSARELPPEAGVIYEQYF	TGCAGTGCTAGAGAGTTACCCCCTGAGGCGGGAGTAATATACGAGCAGTACTTC
TRBV20-1	many	TRBD2	TRBJ2-1	CSARRSTSGRNWEQFF	TGCAGTGCTAGAAGATCGACTAGCGGGAGGAATTGGGAGCAGTTCTTC
TRBV11-2	few	NA	TRBJ2-7	CASSFTGLYEQYF	TGTGCCAGCAGCTTTACCGGGTTATACGAGCAGTACTTC
TRBV7-9	many	TRBD2	TRBJ2-5	CASSPGLAGVGQETQYF	TGTGCCAGCAGCCCAGGACTAGCGGGAGTGGGGCAAGAGACCCAGTACTTC
TRBV11-2	NA	TRBD2	TRBJ2-1	CAIPREYSGRYMSEQFF	TGTGCCATCCCCCGAGAATATAGCGGGAGGTATATGAGTGAGCAGTTCTTC
TRBV20-1	few	TRBD1	TRBJ1-6	CSASPGTAYNSPLHF	TGCAGTGCTAGCCCCGGGACAGCCTATAATTCACCCCTCCACTTT
TRBV7-2	NA	NA	TRBJ2-1	CASSTYGKGRTGQFF	TGTGCCAGCAGCACCTATGGGAAGGGCAGAACCGGGCAGTTCTTC
TRBV6-1	NA	NA	TRBJ1-4	CASSARGMNEKLFF	TGTGCCAGCAGTGCCAGGGGTATGAATGAAAAACTGTTTTTT
TRBV20-1	few	NA	TRBJ2-5	CSASSQRETQYF	TGCAGTGCTAGCTCCCAACGGGAGACCCAGTACTTC
TRBV3-1	few	NA	TRBJ1-5	CASSQDGRRSNQPQHF	TGTGCCAGCAGCCAAGATGGCCGACGGAGCAATCAGCCCCAGCATTTT
TRBV15	NA	NA	TRBJ2-3	CATSRDTGPIRYF	TGTGCCACCAGCAGGGATACCGGGCCTATTCGGTATTTT
TRBV12-3/TRBV12-4	few	NA	TRBJ1-6	CASSPVGYNSPLHF	TGTGCCAGCAGCCCGGTGGGGTATAATTCACCCCTCCACTTT
TRBV12-3/TRBV12-4	NA	TRBD2	TRBJ2-7	CASRLTSGSAYEQYF	TGTGCCAGCAGGCTGACTAGCGGGAGCGCCTACGAGCAGTACTTC
TRBV7-8	NA	NA	TRBJ2-1	CASSLGTSPPDEQFF	TGTGCCAGCAGCTTAGGGACCTCCCCACCGGATGAGCAGTTCTTC
TRBV20-1	many	TRBD1	TRBJ2-1	CSARPGQGRFYEQFF	TGCAGTGCTCGTCCGGGACAGGGTCGATTTTATGAGCAGTTCTTC
TRBV20-1	NA	NA	TRBJ1-1	CSARNLMTENTEAFF	TGCAGTGCTAGAAATCTGATGACAGAGAACACTGAAGCTTTCTTT
TRBV7-9	many	NA	TRBJ1-3	CASSYGTHSGNTIYF	TGTGCCAGCAGCTACGGGACACACTCTGGAAACACCATATATTTT
TRBV30	NA	NA	TRBJ1-1	CAWRHRGEAFF	TGTGCCTGGAGACACCGGGGGGAGGCTTTCTTT
TRBV20-1	NA	TRBD1	TRBJ2-5	CSAPPTGPQETQYF	TGCAGTGCCCCGCCGACAGGGCCCCAAGAGACCCAGTACTTC
TRBV11-2	NA	TRBD2	TRBJ2-5	CASSLEGGRPKETQYF	TGTGCCAGCAGCTTAGAAGGCGGGAGGCCCAAAGAGACCCAGTACTTC